This T cell receptor (beta chain) was captured in a study of blood T cell repertoires in COVID-19. Looked up from germline, CDR1 is KGHSH and CDR2 is LQKENI. This CDR3 is built from 15 residues. V was shortened by 3 bases and J by 3 bases, with 15 bases between the two germline ends. Original processing methods: Amplifying reference gene primers gave estimates of nucleated cell counts. Using immunoSEQ multiplex PCR, the repertoire was profiled, and TCRdb retains in-frame clones only, with some absent. V and J calls and clone size are as listed in that table; D and trimming were resolved from the DNA. Altogether 250,000 to 300,000 clones are present, about nine tenths being singletons, with the ten largest covering 2% to 2.5%.

Sequences were obtained from peripheral blood. The V call is TRBV18, the J call TRBJ2-7; D gene ambiguous. The TCR comes from a woman in her fifties or sixties who had recovered from COVID-19. Here the CDR3 DNA reads TGTGCCAGCTCACCCCCACGAGACTTCAGCTACGAGCAGTACTTC. Protein sequence: CASSPPRDFSYEQYF.